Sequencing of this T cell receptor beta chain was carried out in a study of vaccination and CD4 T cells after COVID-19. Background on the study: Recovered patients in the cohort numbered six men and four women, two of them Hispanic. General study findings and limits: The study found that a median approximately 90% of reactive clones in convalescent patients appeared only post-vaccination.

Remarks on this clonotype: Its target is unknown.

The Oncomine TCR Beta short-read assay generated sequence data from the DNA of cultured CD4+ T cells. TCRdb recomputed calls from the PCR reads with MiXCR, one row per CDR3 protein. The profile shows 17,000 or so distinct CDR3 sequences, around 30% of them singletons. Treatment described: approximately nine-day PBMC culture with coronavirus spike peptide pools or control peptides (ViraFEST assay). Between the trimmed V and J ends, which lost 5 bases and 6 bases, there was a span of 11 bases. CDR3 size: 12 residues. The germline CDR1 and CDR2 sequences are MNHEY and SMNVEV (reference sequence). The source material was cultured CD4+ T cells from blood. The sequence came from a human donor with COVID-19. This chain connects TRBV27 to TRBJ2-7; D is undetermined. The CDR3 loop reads CASSTLMGEQYF. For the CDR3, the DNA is TGTGCCAGCAGTACCCTTATGGGCGAGCAGTACTTC.